The entry that follows covers one T cell receptor (beta chain) sequence. Antigen: not known. This sample was included in a study of radiotherapy plus CTLA-4 blockade in lung cancer. Overall study context: Objective responses occurred in 18% of patients; around 31% had disease control. Study outcomes and limitations: Early clone dynamics of blood T cells, plus interferon-beta, reportedly predicted response best.

The method was immunoSEQ multiplex PCR; TCRdb's version includes in-frame clones alone and lacks a portion of them. The table shows roughly 80,000 clones, with around 79% occurring only once. Lung cancer patients with chemo-refractory metastatic non-small-cell disease were given focal radiation plus CTLA-4 blockade with ipilimumab. Sequencing was performed on peripheral blood, taken from a patient treated with radiotherapy plus ipilimumab. This clonotype was obtained from a human donor with non-small cell lung cancer who had a partial response to radiotherapy plus ipilimumab. Some clones in this sample may be carry-over from other donors' samples.

The CDR3 here is CASRRTGYYGYTF. The DNA for the CDR3 is TGTGCCAGCAGAAGAACGGGGTACTATGGCTACACCTTC. This chain connects TRBV28 to TRBJ1-2, with D unclear. Germline CDR1 and CDR2: MDHEN and SYDVKM. The CDR3 runs to 13 residues. Trimming pared 6 bases from V and 3 bases from J, leaving 11 bases between.